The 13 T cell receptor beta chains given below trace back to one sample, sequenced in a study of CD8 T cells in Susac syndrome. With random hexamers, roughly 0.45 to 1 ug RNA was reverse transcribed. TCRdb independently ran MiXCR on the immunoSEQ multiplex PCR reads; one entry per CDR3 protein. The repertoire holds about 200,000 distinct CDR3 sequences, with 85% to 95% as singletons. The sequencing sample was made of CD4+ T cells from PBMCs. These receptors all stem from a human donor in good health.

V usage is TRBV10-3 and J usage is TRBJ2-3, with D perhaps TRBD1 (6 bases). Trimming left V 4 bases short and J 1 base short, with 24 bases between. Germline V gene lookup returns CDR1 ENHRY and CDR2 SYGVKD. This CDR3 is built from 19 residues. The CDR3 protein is CAISGPDRAGDRGTDTQYF. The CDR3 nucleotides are TGTGCCATCAGTGGGCCGGATCGGGCAGGGGATCGAGGCACAGATACGCAGTATTTT.

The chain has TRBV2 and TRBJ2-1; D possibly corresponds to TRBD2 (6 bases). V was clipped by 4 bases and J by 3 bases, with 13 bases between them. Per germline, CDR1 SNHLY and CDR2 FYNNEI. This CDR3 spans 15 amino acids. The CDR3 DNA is TGTGCCAGCAGTGTACAAGGGACTCACTACAATGAGCAGTTCTTC. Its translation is CASSVQGTHYNEQFF.

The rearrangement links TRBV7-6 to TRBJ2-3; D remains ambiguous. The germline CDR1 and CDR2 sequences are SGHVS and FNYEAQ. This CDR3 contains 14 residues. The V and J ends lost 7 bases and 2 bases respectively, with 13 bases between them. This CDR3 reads CASTFPVLTDTQYF. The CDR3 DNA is TGTGCCAGCACCTTCCCTGTGCTCACAGATACGCAGTATTTT. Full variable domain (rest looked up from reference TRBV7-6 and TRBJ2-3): GAGVSQSPRYKVTKRGQDVALRCDPISGHVSLYWYRQALGQGPEFLTYFNYEAQQDKSGLPNDRFSAERPEGSISTLTIQRTEQRDSAMYRCASTFPVLTDTQYFGPGTRLTVL.

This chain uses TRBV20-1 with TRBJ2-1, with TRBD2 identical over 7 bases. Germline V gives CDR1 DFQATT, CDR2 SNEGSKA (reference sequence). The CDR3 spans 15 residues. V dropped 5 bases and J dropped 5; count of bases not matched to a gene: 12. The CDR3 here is CSAFLLAEINNEQFF. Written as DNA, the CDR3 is TGCAGTGCTTTCCTCCTAGCGGAAATTAACAATGAGCAGTTCTTC.

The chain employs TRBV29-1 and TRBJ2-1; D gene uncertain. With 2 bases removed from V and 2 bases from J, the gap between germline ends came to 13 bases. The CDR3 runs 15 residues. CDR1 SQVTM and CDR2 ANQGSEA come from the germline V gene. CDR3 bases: TGCAGCGTTGAATCGGGCCATCTGGCCTACAATGAGCAGTTCTTC. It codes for CSVESGHLAYNEQFF.

CDR3 loop: CAISALRGTDTQYF. The CDR3 DNA follows: TGTGCCATTTCCGCTTTGCGGGGCACAGATACGCAGTATTTT. This chain uses TRBV7-9 with TRBJ2-3, with D maybe TRBD2 (5 bases). Between the trimmed V and J ends, which lost 10 bases and 1 base, there was a span of 15 bases. CDR1 is SEHNR, CDR2 FQNEAQ, per germline (reference sequence). The CDR3 has 14 amino acids.

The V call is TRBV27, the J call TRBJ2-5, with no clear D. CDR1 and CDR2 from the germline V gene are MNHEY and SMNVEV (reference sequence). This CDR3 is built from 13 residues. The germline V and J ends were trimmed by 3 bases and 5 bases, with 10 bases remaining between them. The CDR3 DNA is TGTGCCAGCAGTTTTGGGCTGCGGGAGACCCAGTACTTC. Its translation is CASSFGLRETQYF.

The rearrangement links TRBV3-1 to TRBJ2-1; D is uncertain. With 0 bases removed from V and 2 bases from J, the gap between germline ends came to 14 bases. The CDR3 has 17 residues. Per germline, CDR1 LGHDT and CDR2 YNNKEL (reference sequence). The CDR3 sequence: CASSQDRPSEAYNEQFF. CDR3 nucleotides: TGTGCCAGCAGCCAAGACCGACCCTCCGAGGCCTACAATGAGCAGTTCTTC.

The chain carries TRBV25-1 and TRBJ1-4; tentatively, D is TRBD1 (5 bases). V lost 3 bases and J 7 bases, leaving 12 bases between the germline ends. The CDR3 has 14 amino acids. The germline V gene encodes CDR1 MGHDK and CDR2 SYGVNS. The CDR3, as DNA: TGTGCCAGCAGTGACCCGACCGGGGCTGAAAAACTGTTTTTT. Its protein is CASSDPTGAEKLFF.

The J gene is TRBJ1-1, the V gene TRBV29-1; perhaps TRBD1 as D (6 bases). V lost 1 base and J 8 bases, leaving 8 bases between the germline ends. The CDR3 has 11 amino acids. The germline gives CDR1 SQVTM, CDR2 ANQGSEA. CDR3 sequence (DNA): TGCAGCGTTGAAGGTCAGGGGGAAGCTTTCTTT. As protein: CSVEGQGEAFF.

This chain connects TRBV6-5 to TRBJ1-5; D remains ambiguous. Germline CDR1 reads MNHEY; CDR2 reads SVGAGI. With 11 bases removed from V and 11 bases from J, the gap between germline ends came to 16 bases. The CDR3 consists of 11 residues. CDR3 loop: CACGEGPAQHF. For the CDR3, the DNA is TGTGCCTGCGGAGAGGGTCCGGCCCAGCATTTT.

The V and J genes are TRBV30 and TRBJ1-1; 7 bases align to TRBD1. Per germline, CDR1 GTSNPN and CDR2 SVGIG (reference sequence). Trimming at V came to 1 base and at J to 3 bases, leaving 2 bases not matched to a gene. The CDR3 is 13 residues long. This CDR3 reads CAWSGGGDTEAFF. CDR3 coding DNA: TGTGCCTGGAGTGGAGGGGGCGACACTGAAGCTTTCTTT.

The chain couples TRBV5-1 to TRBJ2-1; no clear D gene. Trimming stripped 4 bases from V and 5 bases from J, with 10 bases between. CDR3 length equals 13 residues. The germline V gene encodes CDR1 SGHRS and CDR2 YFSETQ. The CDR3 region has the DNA TGCGCCAGCAGCATCGGCGGCGACAATGAGCAGTTCTTC. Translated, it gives CASSIGGDNEQFF.